This entry lists 32 T cell receptor beta chains sequenced from one sample in a study of CD8+ T cells in alopecia areata. Reverse transcription of extracted RNA yielded cDNA, which provided the sequencing template. Using immunoSEQ multiplex PCR, the repertoire was profiled, and TCRdb retains in-frame clones only, with some absent. Of about 110,000 clones listed, roughly 64% are singletons. Sequenced input: CD8+ T cells sorted from blood. The receptors derive from a human donor in good health.

This clone was detected a few times. The V call is TRBV4-1, the J call TRBJ1-4; TRBD1 might be the D (6 bases). V lost 5 bases, J lost 8 bases, and 24 bases lay in between. CDR3 length equals 17 residues. Germline CDR1 MGHRA, CDR2 YSYEKL. CDR3 amino acids: CASSFNRDKPFGEKLFF. The CDR3 DNA follows: TGCGCCAGCAGCTTCAACCGGGACAAACCCTTTGGGGAAAAACTGTTTTTT.

The chain uses TRBV6-6 and TRBJ2-5, with 9 bases identical to TRBD2. V trimming: 6 bases; J trimming: 5 bases; junction bases outside the gene matches: 7. CDR1 is MNHNY and CDR2 is SVGAGI in the germline V gene (reference sequence). The CDR3 spans 14 residues. The CDR3 is CASRKGLASETQYF. The CDR3 nucleotides are TGTGCCAGCAGAAAGGGACTAGCTTCGGAGACCCAGTACTTC.

The chain employs TRBV30 and TRBJ2-1, with D hard to call. The CDR3 is made up of 12 amino acids. Trimming took 1 base from V and 7 from J, leaving 8 bases between them. CDR1 and CDR2 from the germline V gene are GTSNPN and SVGIG (reference sequence). The DNA for the CDR3 is TGTGCCTGGAGTGATTTGGGTAATGAGCAGTTCTTC. Translated, it gives CAWSDLGNEQFF.

The chain uses TRBV13 and TRBJ2-7; TRBD2 matches at 8 bases. The V gene's germline CDR1 is PRHDT and CDR2 FYEKMQ (reference sequence). J lost 0 bases, V lost 6 bases, and 10 bases had no gene match. The CDR3 spans 16 residues. The CDR3 nucleotides are TGTGCCAGCAGTCAGACCGCGGGGGGAGTCTCCTACGAGCAGTACTTC. Residues: CASSQTAGGVSYEQYF.

The chain uses TRBV2 and TRBJ1-5; 8 bases match TRBD1. CDR3 size: 16 residues. In germline, CDR1 is SNHLY, CDR2 FYNNEI. V was clipped by 6 bases and J by 0 bases; unmatched bases: 7. For the CDR3, the DNA is TGTGCCAGCAGACGCAGGGGGCTTGCTAGCAATCAGCCCCAGCATTTT. This encodes CASRRRGLASNQPQHF.

The chain couples TRBV6-5 to TRBJ2-1; D perhaps matches TRBD2 (6 bases). This CDR3 spans 11 amino acids. The germline V gene encodes CDR1 MNHEY and CDR2 SVGAGI. V gave up 8 bases and J gave up 9 bases, with 11 bases separating them. The CDR3 loop reads CASLRGGEQFF. CDR3 DNA sequence: TGTGCCAGCTTGCGGGGTGGTGAGCAGTTCTTC.

This sequence joins TRBV12-5 and TRBJ1-6, with D unresolved. V lost 0 bases and J lost 9, with 6 bases in between. Germline CDR1 is LGHNT and CDR2 is FRNRAP. This CDR3 has 13 amino acids. CDR3 loop: CASGLVALSPLHF. CDR3 coding DNA: TGTGCTAGTGGTTTGGTAGCTCTTTCACCCCTCCACTTT.

This clone was observed a few times. In nucleotides, the CDR3 is TGCGCCAGCAGCTCCGAAGGCCAGGGGTGGAATTCACCCCTCCACTTT. Protein product: CASSSEGQGWNSPLHF. This chain uses TRBV5-1 with TRBJ1-6, with D maybe TRBD1 (6 bases). Between the trimmed V and J ends, which lost 3 bases and 7 bases, there was a span of 17 bases. CDR1 is SGHRS, CDR2 YFSETQ, per germline. The CDR3 consists of 16 residues.

This clone was observed a few times. The chain joins TRBV13 to TRBJ2-1; D may be TRBD1 or TRBD2 (6 bases each). Trimming pared 2 bases from V and 0 bases from J, leaving 11 bases between. In germline, CDR1 is PRHDT, CDR2 FYEKMQ (reference sequence). The CDR3 consists of 16 residues. The CDR3 region is CASSLLGGPSYNEQFF. CDR3 DNA sequence: TGTGCCAGCAGCTTACTTGGGGGGCCCTCCTACAATGAGCAGTTCTTC. Combining the CDR3 with reference TRBV13 and TRBJ2-1 gives the whole variable domain AAGVIQSPRHLIKEKRETATLKCYPIPRHDTVYWYQQGPGQDPQFLISFYEKMQSDKGSIPDRFSAQQFSDYHSELNMSSLELGDSALYFCASSLLGGPSYNEQFFGPGTRLTVL.

This clone was seen only a few times. The chain joins TRBV4-3 to TRBJ1-6; D not resolved. CDR3 length: 21 residues. Per the germline V gene, CDR1 is LGHNA and CDR2 is YSLEER. V lost 0 bases and J 0 bases, leaving 21 bases between the germline ends. CDR3 loop: CASSQDFWERRSFSYNSPLHF. CDR3 nucleotides: TGCGCCAGCAGCCAAGATTTCTGGGAACGTAGATCCTTCTCCTATAATTCACCCCTCCACTTT.

The chain carries TRBV7-8 and TRBJ2-5; the D gene is possibly TRBD2 (6 bases). Germline values: CDR1 SGHVS, CDR2 FQNEAQ. V shed 5 bases and J shed 3 bases, with 10 bases lying between them. The CDR3 length is 13 residues. This CDR3 is CASSTSLKETQYF. CDR3 DNA: TGTGCCAGCAGCACTAGCCTCAAAGAGACCCAGTACTTC.

This sequence joins TRBV23-1 and TRBJ1-5, with D hard to call. TRBV23-1 is an ORF for which the function is uncertain. The CDR3 covers 12 residues. Trimming took off 2 bases at V and 10 bases at J, with 9 bases between the two ends. CDR3 nucleotides: TGCGCCAGCAGTCAAAAAAAACGCCCCCAGCATTTT. As protein: CASSQKKRPQHF.

V usage is TRBV5-4 and J usage is TRBJ2-7, with a possible D match to TRBD2 (5 bases). The CDR3 totals 14 residues. The germline V and J ends were trimmed by 4 bases and 2 bases, with 13 bases remaining between them. Germline-derived CDR1 and CDR2 are SGHNT and YYREEE (reference sequence). This CDR3 reads CASSPSDSAYEQYF. In DNA form, the CDR3 reads TGTGCCAGCAGCCCTTCGGACTCCGCCTACGAGCAGTACTTC.

This chain connects TRBV19 to TRBJ2-5, with 8 nucleotides matching TRBD1. The J call is doubtful: the DNA matches TRBJ2-7 better. The CDR3 is made up of 15 amino acids. Germline loops: CDR1 LNHDA, CDR2 SQIVND (reference sequence). The chain's CDR3 is CASSIRDRLNYEQYF. The CDR3, as DNA: TGTGCCAGTAGTATCCGGGACAGGCTAAACTACGAGCAGTACTTC.

The V call is TRBV11-1, the J call TRBJ1-5; D may be TRBD1 (5 bases). Trimming cost V 6 bases and J 2 bases, with 17 bases left between them. CDR1 and CDR2 (germline): SGHAT, FQDESV (reference sequence). The CDR3 length is 16 residues. The DNA of the CDR3 is TGTGCCAGCAGGACCCCGGGAGGGGCCTGCAATCAGCCCCAGCATTTT. Its protein product is CASRTPGGACNQPQHF.

V gene TRBV27 combines with J gene TRBJ1-2; D call uncertain. Per germline, CDR1 MNHEY and CDR2 SMNVEV (reference sequence). This CDR3 spans 15 amino acids. Trimming shortened V by 0 bases and J by 7 bases, and 15 bases separated the two germline ends. The CDR3 nucleotides are TGTGCCAGCAGTTTATCGAGTCGGTTCCCCCTTGGCTACACCTTC. This encodes CASSLSSRFPLGYTF.

The chain uses TRBV30 and TRBJ1-5; D is undetermined. The germline gives CDR1 GTSNPN, CDR2 SVGIG (reference sequence). Trimming shortened V by 1 base and J by 3 bases, and 4 bases separated the two germline ends. The CDR3 covers 12 residues. The CDR3 DNA reads as TGTGCCTGGAGTGGGACCAATCAGCCCCAGCATTTT. Its translation is CAWSGTNQPQHF.

CDR3 protein: CASSEALRAPRDYGYTF. CDR3 DNA sequence: TGTGCCAGCAGTGAAGCGCTTCGGGCTCCAAGGGACTATGGCTACACCTTC. The gene calls are TRBV6-1 and TRBJ1-2; D is uncertain. The CDR3 spans 17 residues. Trimming stripped 0 bases from V and 3 bases from J, with 17 bases between. The germline CDR1 and CDR2 sequences are MNHNS and SASEGT.

This clone was seen a handful of times. The chain is built from TRBV5-6 and TRBJ2-4; D gene ambiguous. The length of the CDR3 is 13 residues. Trimming left V 0 bases short and J 5 bases short, with 6 bases between. Germline CDR1 SGHDT, CDR2 YYEEEE. The CDR3 DNA reads TGTGCCAGCAGCTTGGGGCAGGAAAACATTCAGTACTTC. Its translation: CASSLGQENIQYF.

This clone occurred a few times. The chain has TRBV9 and TRBJ1-1, with TRBD1 matching over 7 bases. V lost 0 bases and J lost 5; bases outside the gene matches: 13. Germline CDR1 is SGDLS and CDR2 is YYNGEE. This CDR3 is 17 amino acids long. As DNA, the CDR3 is TGTGCCAGCAGCGTAGGAAAGGGGGCCAACCCGGGGACTGAAGCTTTCTTT. It translates to CASSVGKGANPGTEAFF.

This clone was seen a handful of times. The rearrangement joins TRBV23-1 to TRBJ1-2; D may be TRBD1 (6 bases). TRBV23-1 is an ORF, and what it does is uncertain. This CDR3 is built from 16 residues. Trimming took off 4 bases at V and 2 bases at J, with 17 bases between the two ends. The CDR3 nucleotides read TGCGCCAGCAGTCCTTCCCGCGGACAGATCAACTATGGCTACACCTTC. As protein: CASSPSRGQINYGYTF.

This clone was seen more than once but under ten times. A far larger clone is one nucleotide away, so this likely arose from a read error. V usage is TRBV7-8 and J usage is TRBJ2-7; 12 positions agree with TRBD1. CDR1 is SGHVS and CDR2 is FQNEAQ in the germline V gene. V shed 3 bases, J shed 7 bases, and the junction held 10 bases outside the gene matches. The CDR3 is made up of 16 amino acids. Written as DNA, the CDR3 is TGTGCCAGCAGCTTTCTGGGACAGGGGGCGAACGATGAGCAGTACTTC. This gives the protein CASSFLGQGANDEQYF.

CDR3 DNA sequence: TGTGCCAGCAGCGGACAGATTTCTAGCACAGATACGCAGTATTTT. Its translation is CASSGQISSTDTQYF. V and J are TRBV9 and TRBJ2-3; D is perhaps TRBD1 (5 bases). Germline V lookup: CDR1 SGDLS, CDR2 YYNGEE. V lost 3 bases and J lost 0, with 11 bases in between. This CDR3 has 15 residues.

This rearrangement joins TRBV7-9 to TRBJ1-1, with TRBD1 as a possible D gene (5 bases). The V gene's germline CDR1 is SEHNR and CDR2 FQNEAQ (reference sequence). There are 12 residues in the CDR3. V lost 5 bases, J lost 4 bases, and 8 bases lay in between. The CDR3 DNA reads as TGTGCCAGCAGCCCAGGGCCCACTGAAGCTTTCTTT. Translated: CASSPGPTEAFF.

There are a few counts of this clone. The chain recombines TRBV19 with TRBJ2-2, with D possibly being TRBD1 (5 bases). Between the trimmed V and J ends, which lost 3 bases and 4 bases, there was a span of 9 bases. This CDR3 has 14 amino acids. Germline CDR1 LNHDA, CDR2 SQIVND (reference sequence). The CDR3 region has the DNA TGTGCCAGTAGTATTGGGGCCTCCACCGGGGAGCTGTTTTTT. It is translated as CASSIGASTGELFF.

This clone appeared a few times. The gene calls are TRBV15 and TRBJ2-3; 7 bases align to TRBD1. CDR1 is LNHNV, CDR2 YYDKDF, per germline (reference sequence). V was pared by 1 base and J by 1 base, with 11 bases of the junction left unmatched. The CDR3 has 18 amino acids. CDR3 DNA: TGTGCCACCAGCAGAGTTGGGGGAAACAGGGGACGCACAGATACGCAGTATTTT. It yields the protein CATSRVGGNRGRTDTQYF.

The rearrangement uses TRBV7-9 and TRBJ2-5, with D possibly called TRBD1 or TRBD2 (5 bases each). The CDR3 runs to 19 residues. The V gene's germline CDR1 is SEHNR and CDR2 FQNEAQ (reference sequence). Trimming stripped 2 bases from V and 1 base from J, with 23 bases between. CDR3 region: CASSLPGNRFHRGQETQYF. The CDR3 DNA reads TGTGCCAGCAGCTTACCCGGGAACCGGTTTCATAGGGGCCAAGAGACCCAGTACTTC. The whole variable domain, filled in from reference TRBV7-9 and TRBJ2-5, reads DTGVSQNPRHKITKRGQNVTFRCDPISEHNRLYWYRQTLGQGPEFLTYFQNEAQLEKSRLLSDRFSAERPKGSFSTLEIQRTEQGDSAMYLCASSLPGNRFHRGQETQYFGPGTRLLVL.

V usage is TRBV27 and J usage is TRBJ1-1, with TRBD1 as a possible D gene (5 bases). This CDR3 comprises 16 residues. Trimming removed 2 bases at V and 0 bases at J, with 13 bases between. The germline CDR1 and CDR2 sequences are MNHEY and SMNVEV (reference sequence). DNA of the CDR3: TGTGCCAGCAGTTTACGATTGCCAGGGATGAACACTGAAGCTTTCTTT. Translated: CASSLRLPGMNTEAFF.

The chain combines TRBV4-1 with TRBJ2-3; 13 bases match TRBD2. V gave up 4 bases and J gave up 5 bases; unmatched junction bases: 3. The germline V gene encodes CDR1 MGHRA and CDR2 YSYEKL. The CDR3 contains 15 residues. Here the CDR3 reads CASSRTSGGEDTQYF. In DNA form, the CDR3 reads TGCGCCAGCAGCCGGACTAGCGGGGGAGAAGATACGCAGTATTTT.

The genes are TRBV28 and TRBJ2-5, with 8 bases that match TRBD2. In germline, CDR1 is MDHEN, CDR2 SYDVKM. CDR3 length: 13 amino acids. The ends lost 5 bases at V and 6 bases at J; junction bases unmatched: 5. CDR3 DNA sequence: TGTGCCAGCAGTCCGGGGGGGGAGAAGACCCAGTACTTC. Translating it yields CASSPGGEKTQYF.

The chain joins TRBV28 to TRBJ1-6, with 9 positions matching TRBD1. V trimming: 2 bases; J trimming: 9 bases; junction bases outside the gene matches: 8. Germline V lookup: CDR1 MDHEN, CDR2 SYDVKM. CDR3 length equals 16 residues. In DNA, the CDR3 is TGTGCCAGCAGTTTAACCGGGACAGGGAGTCTTTCACCCCTCCACTTT. Its translation: CASSLTGTGSLSPLHF.

This chain uses TRBV29-1 with TRBJ1-1; 7 bases line up with TRBD1. The CDR3 is 11 residues long. Germline lookup yields CDR1 SQVTM and CDR2 ANQGSEA. V dropped 3 bases and J dropped 11; count of bases not matched to a gene: 6. DNA for the CDR3: TGCAGCGTTGAGACAGGGCGTATTGCTTTCTTT. It encodes CSVETGRIAFF.